This is a list of T cell receptor beta chains from one sample in a study of blood T cell repertoires in COVID-19. Profiled with immunoSEQ multiplex PCR; TCRdb holds only in-frame clones, not every one. The sample lists fewer than 250,000 clones; about 87% were seen once. The sample taken for sequencing was PBMCs or T cells enriched from blood (not recorded which). These receptors were obtained from a woman in her twenties or thirties with acute COVID-19. Each CDR3 is given with its conserved first and last residue. D genes are given only for firm matches. Clone size is shown for a subset of rows, as once, few, many or a class of expanded clone.

NA | NA | TRBJ1-5 | TRBV6-1 | TGTGCCAGCAGTGAAGTTTCAGGGGAAGGAGGCAATCAGCCCCAGCATTTT | CASSEVSGEGGNQPQHF
NA | NA | TRBJ2-6 | TRBV28 | TGTGCCAGCTCCAGTCGCTCCTGGGCCAACGTCCTGACTTTC | CASSSRSWANVLTF
NA | NA | TRBJ1-2 | TRBV5-4 | TGTGCCAGCAGCTTAGGGGCAGTCCAGCTCTACACCTTC | CASSLGAVQLYTF
NA | NA | TRBJ1-1 | TRBV27 | TGTGCCAGCAGCCGGGGTAGGGGGTCTATGAACACTGAAGCTTTCTTT | CASSRGRGSMNTEAFF
TRBD1 | NA | TRBJ1-1 | TRBV19 | TGTGCGGTGACACAGGGGGCTGAAGCTTTCTTT | CAVTQGAEAFF
NA | NA | TRBJ1-6 | TRBV6-2/TRBV6-3 | TGTGCCAGCAGTGGCCAACCGGAGGTTCCCCTCCACTTT | CASSGQPEVPLHF
NA | NA | TRBJ2-3 | TRBV5-8 | TGTGCCAGCAGCGCCGGGACTGTGCAGACAGATACGCAGTATTTT | CASSAGTVQTDTQYF
NA | NA | TRBJ2-1 | TRBV15 | TGTGCCACCAGCAGAGGGGGGACTTCCCATGAGCAGTTCTTC | CATSRGGTSHEQFF
NA | NA | TRBJ1-1 | TRBV3-1/TRBV3-2 | TGTGCCAGCAGCCACCCTTCAGGTAGTGAAGCTTTCTTT | CASSHPSGSEAFF
NA | NA | TRBJ2-1 | TRBV22-1 | TGTCCTGGGAGCGCACGGCCTTACAATGAGCAGTTCTTC | CPGSARPYNEQFF
NA | NA | TRBJ1-5 | TRBV6-2/TRBV6-3 | TGTGCCAGCAGTTCCAGGGGCGCCCTAAATCATTATAGCAATCAGCCCCAGCATTTT | CASSSRGALNHYSNQPQHF
TRBD1 | NA | TRBJ1-2 | TRBV6-5 | TGTGCCAGCAGCCGGGACAGCGCCCGGTATGGCTACACCTTC | CASSRDSARYGYTF
TRBD1 | once | TRBJ1-3 | TRBV7-8 | TGTGCCAGCAGCTTAGCTCACACAGGGGCTGGAAACACCATATATTTT | CASSLAHTGAGNTIYF
TRBD1 | NA | TRBJ1-2 | TRBV10-3 | TGTGCCATCAGTGAGTCTTCCGGGACAGGCTATGGCTACACCTTC | CAISESSGTGYGYTF
NA | NA | TRBJ2-2 | TRBV12-3/TRBV12-4 | TGTGCCAGCAATCTAGCGAACACCGGGGAGCTGTTTTTT | CASNLANTGELFF
NA | NA | TRBJ1-3 | TRBV2 | TGTGCCAGCGGACAACGACAGTTAAGCTCTGGAAACACCATATATTTT | CASGQRQLSSGNTIYF
TRBD1 | few | TRBJ2-7 | TRBV11-2 | TGTGCCAGCAGCCCGGGACAGCACTCCTACGAGCAGTACTTC | CASSPGQHSYEQYF
TRBD2 | NA | TRBJ2-3 | TRBV29-1 | TGCAGCGGATTTTACCCGGGGGGAGTGACGCAGTATTTT | CSGFYPGGVTQYF
TRBD2 | NA | TRBJ2-2 | TRBV5-6 | TGTGCCAGCAGCTGGACTAGCGGGCGGGCCACCGGGGAGCTGTTTTTT | CASSWTSGRATGELFF
NA | NA | TRBJ1-2 | TRBV10-3 | TGTGCCGCGAATCAGGGGTTAGGTATCTATGGCTACACCTTC | CAANQGLGIYGYTF
NA | NA | TRBJ2-1 | TRBV6-1 | TGTGCCAGCAGTGAATTTGCGGGGGCCGGGAATGAGCAGTTCTTC | CASSEFAGAGNEQFF
NA | NA | TRBJ2-7 | TRBV6-2/TRBV6-3 | TGTGCCAGCAGTTACTTGGCAGGGATGGGCTACGAGCAGTACTTC | CASSYLAGMGYEQYF
TRBD1 | NA | TRBJ1-2 | TRBV6-5 | TGTGCCAGCACACATCCGGGACAGTTAAACTATGGCTACACCTTC | CASTHPGQLNYGYTF
NA | NA | TRBJ2-5 | TRBV7-7 | TGTGCTAGCAGCTTGACAGGACGATCTGAAGAGACCCAGTACTTC | CASSLTGRSEETQYF
TRBD2 | once | TRBJ2-1 | TRBV11-2 | TGTGCCAGCAGCCCATATGGGGGGGGCAATGAGCAGTTCTTC | CASSPYGGGNEQFF
TRBD1 | NA | TRBJ1-1 | TRBV19 | TGTGCCAGTCGAGACAGGGTGAACACTGAAGCTTTCTTT | CASRDRVNTEAFF
NA | NA | TRBJ2-3 | TRBV4-3 | TGCGCCAGCAGCCAATTCGACAGCCGACTTACCACAGATACGCAGTATTTT | CASSQFDSRLTTDTQYF
TRBD2 | NA | TRBJ2-1 | TRBV5-1 | TGCGCCAGCAGCTTTCAACGGGGGGCCTACAATGAGCAGTTCTTC | CASSFQRGAYNEQFF
NA | NA | TRBJ2-2 | TRBV25-1 | TGTGCCAGCAGGGCCAGGGGGGTCACCGGGGAGCTGTTTTTT | CASRARGVTGELFF
TRBD1 | NA | TRBJ2-1 | TRBV4-3 | TGCGCCAGCAGCCAAGAAGGGGGCGGCCGAACCTACAATGAGCAGTTCTTC | CASSQEGGGRTYNEQFF
TRBD1 | NA | TRBJ1-4 | TRBV27 | TGTGCCAGCAGTTCTGTAGGGGGCCAGGAAAAACTGTTTTTT | CASSSVGGQEKLFF
TRBD1 | NA | TRBJ1-2 | TRBV4-3 | TGCGCCAGCAGCCAAGGGACAGGGATGGGTGGCTACACCTTC | CASSQGTGMGGYTF
NA | NA | TRBJ1-5 | TRBV7-8 | TGTGCCAGCAGCTTAGACGGTTATTCGCGGGGAAATCAGCCCCAGCATTTT | CASSLDGYSRGNQPQHF
NA | NA | TRBJ2-2 | TRBV7-9 | TGTGCCAGCAGCTTAGGTGGCGGAACCGGGGAGCTGTTTTTT | CASSLGGGTGELFF
NA | NA | TRBJ1-2 | TRBV12-3/TRBV12-4 | TGTGCCAGCAGTTACACCTGGAACTATGGCTACACCTTC | CASSYTWNYGYTF
TRBD1 | NA | TRBJ1-5 | TRBV13 | TGTGCCAGCAGCTCGGGACAGGGTTATCAGCCCCAGCATTTT | CASSSGQGYQPQHF
NA | NA | TRBJ2-1 | TRBV19 | TGTGCCAGCCGCAACTTTGGAGATGCCTACAATGAGCAGTTCTTC | CASRNFGDAYNEQFF
NA | NA | TRBJ2-5 | TRBV27 | TGTGCCAGCAGTTTATCGTCCGGAGGGGAGTCGGAGACCCAGTACTTC | CASSLSSGGESETQYF
NA | NA | TRBJ1-1 | TRBV6-5 | TGTGCCAGCAGTTACGGGGGGGTGAACACTGAAGCTTTCTTT | CASSYGGVNTEAFF
NA | NA | TRBJ1-4 | TRBV2 | TGTGCCAGCAATCTGGGAGGGGCGGATGAAAAACTGTTTTTT | CASNLGGADEKLFF